This TCR beta chain was obtained from a study of human thymus T cells. Findings and limits, study-wide: Thymic and blood repertoires seemed to show skewed V and J gene use. Unrelated individuals were reported by related research to share highly overlapping thymic repertoires.

Assay used: immunoSEQ multiplex PCR; TCRdb lists only in-frame clones, some missing. The table has about 78,000 clones, 96% seen once. Thymic material originated from resections removed in the course of corrective heart surgery. Donation came from healthy Finnish infants having corrective surgery for congenital heart defects. A remark on this clone: Its antigen remains unidentified.

V lost 8 bases and J lost 8; bases outside the gene matches: 8. The CDR3 is made up of 11 amino acids. From germline, CDR1 is GTSNPN and CDR2 SVGIG (reference sequence). The sample taken for sequencing was thymus tissue. The receptor was derived from a boy in the first two years of life with a congenital heart defect but otherwise immunologically healthy. This rearrangement joins TRBV30 to TRBJ1-2; the match to TRBD1 covers 7 bases. The CDR3 spells CAGQGQRGYTF. The CDR3 coding sequence is TGTGCCGGGCAGGGACAGAGAGGCTACACCTTC.